This is a list of T cell receptor beta chains from one sample in a study of regulatory T cells in long-lasting Graves disease. TCRdb fed the multiplex PCR reads into MiXCR, producing one record per CDR3 protein. The repertoire holds 400,000 to 450,000 distinct CDR3 sequences, with under 15% as singletons. The same data also contributed to another study, on T cells in Graves' hyperthyroidism and ophthalmopathy.

This specimen consisted of peripheral blood mononuclear cells (PBMCs), obtained at new diagnosis, from a patient treated with antithyroid drugs. The receptors stem from a woman in her 30s with Graves disease. Both conserved end residues are trimmed from each CDR3. The order of the fields is V gene, CDR3 protein.

V gene: TRBV3-1
CDR3 protein: ASSHRTTPEQF

V gene: TRBV20-1
CDR3 protein: SALSGDYGTSEQY

V gene: TRBV27
CDR3 protein: ASFKGLATSSYEQY

V gene: TRBV3-1
CDR3 protein: ASSQPSSVRSTDTQY

V gene: TRBV7-9
CDR3 protein: ASRPGQGGSGELF

V gene: TRBV5-1
CDR3 protein: ASSFRVRVAGTREQF

V gene: TRBV11-2
CDR3 protein: ASSFDQETQY

V gene: TRBV2
CDR3 protein: ASSEIGANQPQH

V gene: TRBV30
CDR3 protein: AWRFSPQTGEQF

V gene: TRBV12-3/TRBV12-4
CDR3 protein: ASSLSGGPGELF

V gene: TRBV13
CDR3 protein: TSESGRGANEQF

V gene: TRBV20-1
CDR3 protein: SASQTGIAYQPQH

V gene: TRBV15
CDR3 protein: ATSRKGGRSTEAF

V gene: TRBV14
CDR3 protein: ASSQDLAPGQWATQY

V gene: TRBV2
CDR3 protein: ASNPSGTGETQY

V gene: TRBV20-1
CDR3 protein: SASSTSNQPQH

V gene: TRBV29-1
CDR3 protein: SALGEGRGTYEQY

V gene: TRBV19
CDR3 protein: ASSTSTGSGIYEQY

V gene: TRBV20-1
CDR3 protein: SARTSGPGDTQY

V gene: TRBV7-9
CDR3 protein: ASRSATKGPESSYEQY

V gene: TRBV7-9
CDR3 protein: ASNQFLAGGSYEQY

V gene: TRBV20-1
CDR3 protein: SARRQVNY

V gene: TRBV30
CDR3 protein: AGRLADHYEQY

V gene: TRBV6-5
CDR3 protein: ASSYTGRNSPLH

V gene: TRBV20-1
CDR3 protein: SAELGTDTQY

V gene: TRBV2
CDR3 protein: ASMRESTDTRY

V gene: TRBV28
CDR3 protein: ASSPSGSGRANEQF

V gene: TRBV19
CDR3 protein: ASSIVPSFNQGIQY

V gene: TRBV24-1
CDR3 protein: ATSDTRTGRTEAF

V gene: TRBV7-9
CDR3 protein: ASSTGIVSPLH

V gene: TRBV6-2/TRBV6-3
CDR3 protein: ASSYGGEHTEAF

V gene: TRBV6-1
CDR3 protein: ASSEAGADYEQY

V gene: TRBV7-2
CDR3 protein: ASSFNTAGLAGRSSYEQY

V gene: TRBV29-1
CDR3 protein: SAKDRANTEAF

V gene: TRBV3-1
CDR3 protein: ASSPLRSGGREQY

V gene: TRBV6-2/TRBV6-3
CDR3 protein: ASIDRAYYGTQY

V gene: TRBV12-3/TRBV12-4
CDR3 protein: ASSSPTYEQY

V gene: TRBV3-1
CDR3 protein: ASSQEETRSEQF

V gene: TRBV3-1
CDR3 protein: ASSPPLPYEQY

V gene: TRBV15
CDR3 protein: ATSRGRDGELF